This T cell receptor beta chain was identified in a study of OX40 agonist ivuxolimab in advanced cancers. The method was immunoSEQ multiplex PCR; TCRdb's version includes in-frame clones alone and lacks a portion of them. The sample lists 60,000 to 70,000 clones; roughly 85% were seen once. General observations from the study: CD4+ and CD8+ blood T cells expanded clonally by week 6 at 0.1 to 3.0 mg/kg. CD8+ T cells (on average) carried more expanded clones than CD4+ T cells.

Concerning this clone: The antigen is undetermined.

Peripheral blood came from all dose cohorts at three timepoints. The V gene lost 0 bases and the J gene lost 2 bases, with 14 bases spanning the gap. Germline loops: CDR1 MNHEY, CDR2 SVGAGI. This CDR3 comprises 16 residues. This receptor was identified in an adult with an advanced solid tumor such as melanoma, head and neck, liver or kidney cancer. J is TRBJ2-7 and V is TRBV6-5, with a possible D match to TRBD2 (5 bases). Sequenced here: CD4+ or CD8+ T cells sorted from blood, sampled in a trial of the OX40 agonist ivuxolimab. The DNA of the CDR3 is TGTGCCAGCAGTTACTCGGCGGACTTTCCGGCCTACGAGCAGTACTTC. Its protein is CASSYSADFPAYEQYF.